Listed below are T cell receptor beta chains from one sample, sequenced in a study of blood T cell repertoires in COVID-19. Some clones are missing from TCRdb's copy, which holds only in-frame ones; the method was immunoSEQ multiplex PCR. The sample has around 250,000 clones, 86% seen once; the top ten hold about 5.9%. Specimen: peripheral blood. The receptors were gathered from a man aged 60 to 69 with acute or convalescent COVID-19. The CDR3 runs from the conserved cysteine through the conserved F or W. A D gene is named only where the DNA matches it firmly. Clone size, where shown, is once, few, many, or a class for clones that have expanded.

>.|.|TRBV15|TRBJ1-5
CATSRPGQEDQPQHF
TGTGCCACCAGCAGACCTGGACAAGAGGATCAGCCCCAGCATTTT
>.|TRBD1|TRBV6-5|TRBJ2-1
CASSRARTGDEQFF
TGTGCCAGCAGCCGCGCTCGGACAGGGGATGAGCAGTTCTTC
>.|TRBD1|TRBV5-1|TRBJ2-7
CASSRRQGVTYEQYF
TGCGCCAGCAGCCGACGACAGGGTGTCACCTACGAGCAGTACTTC
>.|.|TRBV7-8|TRBJ1-1
CASSLGTYTEAFF
TGTGCCAGCAGCTTAGGGACTTACACTGAAGCTTTCTTT
>.|TRBD1|TRBV27|TRBJ1-5
CASSWTLQGALSQPQHF
TGTGCCAGCAGTTGGACTTTACAGGGGGCTCTTAGTCAGCCCCAGCATTTT
>.|TRBD2|TRBV11-2|TRBJ2-1
CASSVPGLAQNEQFF
TGTGCCAGCAGCGTACCGGGACTAGCCCAAAATGAGCAGTTCTTC
>.|.|TRBV5-4|TRBJ1-2
CASSSSGIYGYTF
TGTGCCAGCAGCTCCTCAGGTATCTATGGCTACACCTTC
>.|.|TRBV28|TRBJ2-1
CASSLLGQNNEQFF
TGTGCCAGCAGTTTACTTGGACAGAACAATGAGCAGTTCTTC
>.|.|TRBV6-5|TRBJ2-3
CASSYPGGTDTQYF
TGTGCCAGCAGTTACCCGGGGGGCACAGATACGCAGTATTTT
>.|.|TRBV5-1|TRBJ2-5
CASSLGGGETQYF
TGCGCCAGCAGCTTGGGAGGCGGGGAGACCCAGTACTTC
>.|.|TRBV7-9|TRBJ2-5
CASSLLTGYVQETQYF
TGTGCCAGCAGCCTTCTTACAGGGTACGTCCAAGAGACCCAGTACTTC
>.|TRBD1|TRBV28|TRBJ1-2
CASSWGGQGDYGYTF
TGTGCCAGCAGTTGGGGCGGACAGGGGGACTATGGCTACACCTTC
>.|.|TRBV27|TRBJ1-5
CASSFRDNQPQHF
TGTGCCAGCAGTTTCAGGGACAATCAGCCCCAGCATTTT
>.|TRBD1|TRBV28|TRBJ2-5
CASSPPITTGPALAQYF
TGTGCCAGCAGCCCCCCCATTACGACAGGGCCAGCTTTGGCCCAGTACTTC
>.|TRBD2|TRBV7-6|TRBJ2-1
CASSLLAGGEQFF
TGTGCCAGCAGCTTGCTAGCGGGCGGCGAGCAGTTCTTC
>.|TRBD2|TRBV18|TRBJ2-5
CASSPRASGRLETQYF
TGTGCCAGCTCACCACGGGCTAGCGGGAGGTTGGAGACCCAGTACTTC
>few|.|TRBV7-9|TRBJ1-2
CASSLVDSYTF
TGTGCCAGCAGCTTAGTCGACAGCTACACCTTC
>.|.|TRBV7-2|TRBJ1-1
CASSSYRVGHTEAFF
TGTGCCAGCAGCTCTTACCGCGTGGGGCACACTGAAGCTTTCTTT
>.|.|TRBV7-9|TRBJ1-5
CASSQGGGNNQPQHF
TGTGCCAGCAGCCAGGGAGGAGGGAACAATCAGCCCCAGCATTTT
>.|TRBD1|TRBV5-5|TRBJ2-7
CASTPGQGTYEQYF
TGTGCCAGCACTCCGGGACAGGGGACATACGAGCAGTACTTC
>.|TRBD1|TRBV6-1|TRBJ1-1
CASSGDTWTGGNTEAFF
TGTGCCAGCAGTGGAGATACTTGGACAGGGGGTAACACTGAAGCTTTCTTT
>.|.|TRBV7-2|TRBJ1-4
CASSLARGVATNEKLFF
TGTGCCAGCAGCTTAGCCCGGGGAGTGGCAACTAATGAAAAACTGTTTTTT
>.|TRBD1|TRBV30|TRBJ1-5
CACGTGRDQPQHF
TGTGCCTGCGGGACAGGGAGGGACCAGCCCCAGCATTTT
>.|.|TRBV7-3|TRBJ2-7
CASSPNFGDEQYF
TGTGCCAGCAGCCCTAACTTCGGGGACGAGCAGTACTTC
>.|.|TRBV24-1|TRBJ2-1
CATSANSGSYNEQFF
TGTGCCACCAGTGCCAATAGCGGCTCCTACAATGAGCAGTTCTTC
>.|.|TRBV6-2/TRBV6-3|TRBJ1-1
CASSPEGGRRNTEAFF
TGTGCCAGCAGCCCTGAGGGGGGGCGTCGGAACACTGAAGCTTTCTTT
>.|.|TRBV4-3|TRBJ2-5
CASSSGFPGETQYF
TGCGCCAGCAGCTCGGGATTTCCTGGGGAGACCCAGTACTTC
>once|TRBD1|TRBV11-3|TRBJ2-2
CASSSLGGAGELFF
TGTGCCAGCAGCTCGCTAGGGGGCGCCGGGGAGCTGTTTTTT
>.|.|TRBV4-1|TRBJ2-7
CASSQRAAGSEEQYF
TGCGCCAGCAGCCAAAGGGCCGCCGGGAGTGAGGAGCAGTACTTC